The clone carrying this TCR beta chain occurred many times. Germline CDR1 and CDR2: SGHTA and FQGNSA. This CDR3 spans 15 amino acids. V lost 0 bases, J lost 8 bases, and 15 bases lay in between. Via MiXCR, TCRdb re-called the RT-PCR reads, giving one row per CDR3 protein. The data contain about 520,000 distinct CDR3 sequences, under 8.5% of them singletons. This specimen belongs to a study of response to subunit inactivated influenza vaccine. This clonotype was obtained from a man in his fifties or sixties who received an inactivated influenza vaccine. The V and J genes are TRBV7-2 and TRBJ2-3, with D maybe TRBD2 (6 bases). The sample consisted of PBMCs from blood, taken less than 30 months after vaccination. CDR3 nucleotides: TGTGCCAGCAGCTTAGCCTCCCACCAGGGAGGTACGCAGTATTTT. Its translation is CASSLASHQGGTQYF. Filled out from reference TRBV7-2 and TRBJ2-3, the complete variable domain reads GAGVSQSPSNKVTEKGKDVELRCDPISGHTALYWYRQSLGQGLEFLIYFQGNSAPDKSGLPSDRFSAERTGGSVSTLTIQRTQQEDSAVYLCASSLASHQGGTQYFGPGTRLTVL.